Each of the 28 T cell receptor beta chains below was sequenced from the same sample in a study of blood T cell repertoires in COVID-19. Sequenced by immunoSEQ multiplex PCR; TCRdb stores in-frame clones only, minus some. The profile shows about 59,000 clones, around 86% of them singletons. Sequencing was done on a sample of peripheral blood. The receptors come from a woman of 80 years or more with active or convalescent COVID-19.

The chain uses TRBV5-8 and TRBJ1-3, with D possibly being TRBD1 (6 bases). Deletions cut 1 base from V and 2 bases from J, with 10 bases between. The CDR3 loop spans 15 amino acids. Germline assignment: CDR1 SGHTS and CDR2 YDEGEE. The CDR3 nucleotides read TGTGCCAGCAGCTTGAGGGGGGGAACTGGAAACACCATATATTTT. It encodes CASSLRGGTGNTIYF.

V is TRBV7-2 and J is TRBJ2-1; D is unresolved. The V and J ends lost 7 bases and 9 bases respectively, with 16 bases between them. The CDR3 totals 13 residues. Germline CDR1 is SGHTA and CDR2 is FQGNSA. CDR3 loop: CASTPPLGVEQFF. The CDR3 region has the DNA TGTGCCAGCACTCCCCCTCTAGGCGTTGAGCAGTTCTTC. The whole variable domain, filled in from reference TRBV7-2 and TRBJ2-1, reads GAGVSQSPSNKVTEKGKDVELRCDPISGHTALYWYRQSLGQGLEFLIYFQGNSAPDKSGLPSDRFSAERTGGSVSTLTIQRTQQEDSAVYLCASTPPLGVEQFFGPGTRLTVL.

J is TRBJ1-5 and V is TRBV5-1, with a possible D match to TRBD1 (5 bases). The CDR3 spans 15 residues. Germline CDR1 is SGHRS and CDR2 is YFSETQ. Between the trimmed V and J ends, which lost 0 bases and 1 base, there was a span of 8 bases. The CDR3 DNA is TGCGCCAGCAGCTTGGCAGGGCAGAGCAATCAGCCCCAGCATTTT. Translated, it gives CASSLAGQSNQPQHF. The full variable domain, rest sourced from reference TRBV5-1 and TRBJ1-5, is KAGVTQTPRYLIKTRGQQVTLSCSPISGHRSVSWYQQTPGQGLQFLFEYFSETQRNKGNFPGRFSGRQFSNSRSEMNVSTLELGDSALYLCASSLAGQSNQPQHFGDGTRLSIL.

The rearrangement joins TRBV28 to TRBJ1-1; 12 nucleotides line up with TRBD1. V lost 6 bases, J lost 5 bases, and 7 bases stayed unmatched. The CDR3 runs 15 residues. Germline V CDR1 and CDR2: MDHEN, SYDVKM. The CDR3 region is CASRTGTGGATEAFF. CDR3 DNA sequence: TGTGCCAGCAGGACCGGGACAGGGGGCGCGACTGAAGCTTTCTTT.

The sample holds one count of this clone. This chain connects TRBV9 to TRBJ2-5, with 7 bases matching TRBD2. This CDR3 has 14 amino acids. Germline CDR1 reads SGDLS; CDR2 reads YYNGEE. The trim removed 2 bases at V and 4 bases at J, leaving 5 bases unmatched. CDR3 region: CASSVGEGRETQYF. The CDR3 DNA reads TGTGCCAGCAGCGTTGGGGAGGGGCGAGAGACCCAGTACTTC.

The chain employs TRBV28 and TRBJ2-1; D call uncertain. V lost 6 bases and J 0 bases, leaving 15 bases between the germline ends. The CDR3 has 16 amino acids. Germline-derived CDR1 and CDR2 are MDHEN and SYDVKM. The chain's CDR3 is CASREKTHDSYNEQFF. CDR3 sequence (DNA): TGTGCCAGCAGGGAGAAAACACATGACTCCTACAATGAGCAGTTCTTC.

The chain's CDR3 is CASSLDRTRVEQYF. As DNA, the CDR3 is TGTGCCAGCAGCTTAGATCGGACCAGGGTGGAGCAGTACTTC. The V call is TRBV7-8, the J call TRBJ2-7; tentatively, D is TRBD1 (5 bases). CDR3 length: 14 amino acids. CDR1 and CDR2 (germline): SGHVS, FQNEAQ. V dropped 1 base and J dropped 7 bases, with 14 bases sitting between them. The full variable domain, completed using reference TRBV7-8 and TRBJ2-7, is GAGVSQSPRYKVAKRGQDVALRCDPISGHVSLFWYQQALGQGPEFLTYFQNEAQLDKSGLPSDRFFAERPEGSVSTLKIQRTQQEDSAVYLCASSLDRTRVEQYFGPGTRLTVT.

V and J are TRBV29-1 and TRBJ2-4; D perhaps matches TRBD1 (5 bases). The V and J ends lost 0 bases and 5 bases respectively, with 14 bases between them. This CDR3 has 15 amino acids. The germline V gene encodes CDR1 SQVTM and CDR2 ANQGSEA. Here the CDR3 reads CSVEDLDRGQNIQYF. In DNA form, the CDR3 reads TGCAGCGTTGAAGATCTTGACAGAGGACAAAACATTCAGTACTTC.

J is TRBJ1-1 and V is TRBV19; D is undetermined. This CDR3 region has 12 residues. The germline V gene has CDR1 LNHDA and CDR2 SQIVND (reference sequence). V lost 10 bases, J lost 1 base, and 10 bases lay in between. The CDR3 loop reads CATHHRNTEAFF. In DNA, the CDR3 is TGTGCCACACACCACAGGAACACTGAAGCTTTCTTT.

This chain connects TRBV2 to TRBJ2-3; 7 bases agree with TRBD2. The trim removed 4 bases at V and 2 bases at J, leaving 6 bases unmatched. CDR1 is SNHLY, CDR2 FYNNEI, per germline. The CDR3 is made up of 15 amino acids. CDR3 residues: CASSGGRVNTDTQYF. CDR3 in DNA: TGTGCCAGCAGTGGAGGGAGGGTGAACACAGATACGCAGTATTTT. Together with reference TRBV2 and TRBJ2-3, the CDR3 gives the full variable domain: EPEVTQTPSHQVTQMGQEVILRCVPISNHLYFYWYRQILGQKVEFLVSFYNNEISEKSEIFDDQFSVERPDGSNFTLKIRSTKLEDSAMYFCASSGGRVNTDTQYFGPGTRLTVL.

This chain links TRBV24-1 with TRBJ2-5; D unclear. V lost 2 bases and J 5 bases, leaving 11 bases between the germline ends. Germline CDR1 is KGHDR and CDR2 is SFDVKD. The CDR3 loop spans 14 amino acids. In nucleotides, the CDR3 is TGTGCCACCAGTGATTCAAGAGCTCTGGAGACCCAGTACTTC. It translates to CATSDSRALETQYF.

This clone occurred many times. CDR3 bases: TGCGCCAGCAGCCTAGAGCCAGGGTCCACCTACGAGCAGTACTTC. This sequence encodes CASSLEPGSTYEQYF. This chain uses TRBV4-1 with TRBJ2-7; a possible D gene is TRBD1 (5 bases). The CDR3 totals 15 residues. V was pared by 4 bases and J by 2 bases, with 15 bases between. Germline CDR1 and CDR2: MGHRA and YSYEKL.

V and J are TRBV11-1 and TRBJ2-2; perhaps TRBD1 as D (6 bases). The V gene's germline CDR1 is SGHAT and CDR2 FQDESV (reference sequence). The CDR3 is 16 amino acids. V was clipped by 5 bases and J by 0 bases, with 13 bases between them. Here the CDR3 reads CASSTTGHSNTGELFF. In DNA, the CDR3 is TGTGCCAGCAGCACAACGGGACACTCGAACACCGGGGAGCTGTTTTTT. The whole variable domain, remainder taken from reference TRBV11-1 and TRBJ2-2, is EAEVAQSPRYKITEKSQAVAFWCDPISGHATLYWYRQILGQGPELLVQFQDESVVDDSQLPKDRFSAERLKGVDSTLKIQPAELGDSAMYLCASSTTGHSNTGELFFGEGSRLTVL.

This chain connects TRBV10-3 to TRBJ2-3; D remains ambiguous. This CDR3 spans 12 amino acids. V lost 6 bases and J 1 base, leaving 5 bases between the germline ends. CDR1 is ENHRY and CDR2 is SYGVKD in the germline V gene. For the CDR3, the DNA is TGTGCCATCAGACGGGGCACAGATACGCAGTATTTT. It specifies CAIRRGTDTQYF.

The chain uses TRBV2 and TRBJ1-2, with TRBD1 matching over 8 bases. The germline V gene has CDR1 SNHLY and CDR2 FYNNEI. The CDR3 length is 14 residues. J was trimmed by 4 bases and V by 4 bases; bases with no gene match: 5. This CDR3 is CASSGTGSTYGYTF. The CDR3 bases are TGTGCCAGCAGTGGGACAGGGTCTACCTATGGCTACACCTTC.

This clone was detected only once. CDR3: CASSFSLAGITDTQYF. The CDR3 DNA sequence: TGTGCCAGCAGCTTTTCACTAGCGGGCATCACAGATACGCAGTATTTT. The gene calls are TRBV7-2 and TRBJ2-3; 9 bases fit TRBD2. Per germline, CDR1 SGHTA and CDR2 FQGNSA. The CDR3 is made up of 16 amino acids. V lost 3 bases to trimming and J lost 2 bases; unmatched junction nucleotides: 6.

This clone has only a few counts. This chain joins TRBV15 and TRBJ1-2; D ambiguous. The V end lost 0 bases, the J end lost 2 bases, and 7 bases lay between the germline ends. CDR3 size: 14 residues. The germline V gene encodes CDR1 LNHNV and CDR2 YYDKDF (reference sequence). CDR3 residues: CATSRDPGNYGYTF. DNA for the CDR3: TGTGCCACCAGCAGAGATCCGGGAAACTATGGCTACACCTTC.

Only one count was recorded for this clone. The gene calls are TRBV28 and TRBJ1-2, with 8 positions matching TRBD1. Germline V gene sequence: CDR1 MDHEN, CDR2 SYDVKM. The CDR3 spans 14 residues. After removal of 2 bases from V and 7 bases from J, the junction contained 6 bases not matched to a gene. The CDR3 region is CASSLGRGRFGYTF. The CDR3 DNA sequence: TGTGCCAGCAGTTTAGGCAGGGGGCGGTTTGGCTACACCTTC.

The DNA for the CDR3 is TGTGCCAGCAGCCCTACGAGCGGGGGGGCCAATGGGGAGCTGTTTTTT. Encoded protein: CASSPTSGGANGELFF. V and J are TRBV11-2 and TRBJ2-2, with 10 bases that match TRBD2. Trimming took 5 bases from V and 8 from J; bases not matched to a gene: 11. Per the germline V gene, CDR1 is SGHAT and CDR2 is FQNNGV. The CDR3 length is 16 residues.

The rearrangement links TRBV2 to TRBJ2-3; 8 positions agree with TRBD2. The CDR3 totals 13 residues. The V gene end was trimmed by 6 bases and the J gene end by 9 bases; junction bases not matched to a gene: 8. The germline V gene encodes CDR1 SNHLY and CDR2 FYNNEI. CDR3 DNA: TGTGCCAGCAGCGATAGACTAGCGAGAACGCAGTATTTT. Protein product: CASSDRLARTQYF.

The genes are TRBV7-2 and TRBJ2-7; D is undetermined. Germline lookup yields CDR1 SGHTA and CDR2 FQGNSA. The CDR3 totals 12 residues. Between the trimmed V and J ends, which lost 5 bases and 0 bases, there was a span of 5 bases. The CDR3 here is CASSVYSYEQYF. The CDR3 DNA reads as TGTGCCAGCAGCGTGTACTCCTACGAGCAGTACTTC.

The rearrangement uses TRBV5-1 and TRBJ2-7, with 9 positions matching TRBD1. Germline V gene sequence: CDR1 SGHRS, CDR2 YFSETQ. Trimming removed 4 bases from V and 7 bases from J; junction bases left unmatched: 9. CDR3 length equals 14 residues. The CDR3 DNA is TGCGCCAGCAGCCCGGGACAGGGAGTGCGGGAGCAGTACTTC. Translation gives CASSPGQGVREQYF.

The chain couples TRBV24-1 to TRBJ2-3; no clear D. V was cut by 2 bases and J by 0 bases, with 5 bases left in between. From germline, CDR1 is KGHDR and CDR2 SFDVKD. The CDR3 has 14 residues. In DNA form, the CDR3 reads TGTGCCACCAGTGATTCCACTAGCACAGATACGCAGTATTTT. It encodes CATSDSTSTDTQYF.

The rearrangement links TRBV9 to TRBJ2-3, with D possibly being TRBD2 (6 bases). Germline assignment: CDR1 SGDLS and CDR2 YYNGEE. V lost 4 bases and J lost 4, with 13 bases in between. CDR3 length: 14 residues. CDR3 sequence reads: CASSQGTGADTQYF. The CDR3 DNA sequence: TGTGCCAGCAGCCAAGGGACTGGGGCAGATACGCAGTATTTT.

This clone was found once. The gene calls are TRBV6-5 and TRBJ1-1; 7 nucleotides match TRBD1. V lost 4 bases and J lost 0; bases outside the gene matches: 2. The CDR3 extends over 14 amino acids. CDR1 and CDR2 (germline): MNHEY, SVGAGI. The CDR3 here is CASSSGQVNTEAFF. The CDR3 bases are TGTGCCAGCAGTTCCGGACAGGTGAACACTGAAGCTTTCTTT.

The rearrangement uses TRBV5-8 and TRBJ2-5, with 10 positions matching TRBD2. Germline assignment: CDR1 SGHTS and CDR2 YDEGEE. V dropped 0 bases and J dropped 3; count of bases not matched to a gene: 5. CDR3 size: 16 residues. CDR3 protein: CASSLARLAGEETQYF. The CDR3 DNA is TGTGCCAGCAGCTTGGCGCGGCTAGCGGGGGAAGAGACCCAGTACTTC.

In its sample, this clone was seen a few times. J is TRBJ1-4 and V is TRBV6-1; possible D gene TRBD1, 6 bases. The germline V gene encodes CDR1 MNHNS and CDR2 SASEGT. The CDR3 spans 15 residues. V lost 2 bases and J lost 7, with 14 bases in between. CDR3 DNA: TGTGCCAGCAGTGAAAACCCAGGGGTATCTGAAAAACTGTTTTTT. Its protein is CASSENPGVSEKLFF.

The chain links TRBV19 to TRBJ1-5, with D perhaps TRBD1 (5 bases). In germline, CDR1 is LNHDA, CDR2 SQIVND (reference sequence). The CDR3 consists of 15 residues. The V end was cut by 9 bases, the J end by 4 bases, with 19 bases between. The DNA of the CDR3 is TGTGCCAGAGAAAACCGGGACGGGAGAAATCAGCCCCAGCATTTT. This codes for CARENRDGRNQPQHF.